The 12 T cell receptor beta chains presented below share a single source sample, sequenced in a study of T cell responses to AZD1222 COVID-19 vaccine. TCRdb's copy holds only in-frame clones and misses some; the assay was immunoSEQ multiplex PCR. The data show tens of thousands of clones, with roughly 90% seen just once and approximately 3% held by the top ten. The sequencing used peripheral blood, collected on day 0 of AZD1222 vaccination. These receptors were taken from an adult in good health.

The gene calls are TRBV6-5 and TRBJ2-7, with D possibly TRBD1 on 6 matching bases. This CDR3 contains 14 residues. The V and J ends lost 0 bases and 4 bases respectively, with 10 bases between them. Germline V gives CDR1 MNHEY, CDR2 SVGAGI. The CDR3: CASSYSSRGYEQYF. CDR3 nucleotide sequence: TGTGCCAGCAGTTACTCTTCGAGGGGGTACGAGCAGTACTTC.

The chain combines TRBV4-2 with TRBJ2-2, with D perhaps matching TRBD2 (5 bases). The CDR3 has 17 residues. Germline V lookup: CDR1 LGHNA, CDR2 YNFKEQ. The V and J ends lost 1 base and 4 bases respectively, with 16 bases between them. The CDR3 DNA reads TGTGCCAGCAGCCAAGTGAAGGAACAGAGGGCCACCGGGGAGCTGTTTTTT. It specifies CASSQVKEQRATGELFF.

This clone was detected a few times. The CDR3, as DNA: TGCGCCAGTGGGGGGCCGAACACCGGGGAGCTGTTTTTT. Translating it yields CASGGPNTGELFF. The J gene is TRBJ2-2, the V gene TRBV4-1; D tentatively fits TRBD1 or TRBD2 (6 bases each). The CDR3 sequence is 13 residues long. V was cut by 9 bases and J by 0 bases, with 8 bases left in between. The germline V gene has CDR1 MGHRA and CDR2 YSYEKL.

Only a few counts were recorded for this clone. The genes are TRBV12-3 or TRBV12-4 and TRBJ1-4; D not certain. CDR3 size: 12 residues. Trimming took off 6 bases at V and 11 bases at J, with 13 bases between the two ends. CDR3 sequence: CASSPSVAKLFF. The CDR3 nucleotides are TGTGCCAGCAGCCCGTCGGTCGCCAAACTGTTTTTT.

The V call is TRBV19, the J call TRBJ1-5, with no clear D. V lost 3 bases and J 0 bases, leaving 9 bases between the germline ends. Germline assignment: CDR1 LNHDA and CDR2 SQIVND (reference sequence). The CDR3 is 15 amino acids. The CDR3 loop is CASSIWADSNQPQHF. CDR3 sequence (DNA): TGTGCCAGTAGTATCTGGGCCGATAGCAATCAGCCCCAGCATTTT.

The gene calls are TRBV25-1 and TRBJ2-3; possibly TRBD2 for D (7 bases). The germline gives CDR1 MGHDK, CDR2 SYGVNS. V was cut by 3 bases and J by 1 base, with 11 bases left in between. This CDR3 spans 15 amino acids. The CDR3 loop is CASSEGGPGTDTQYF. In nucleotides, the CDR3 is TGTGCCAGCAGTGAGGGGGGGCCAGGCACAGATACGCAGTATTTT. The full variable domain, in which reference TRBV25-1 and TRBJ2-3 provide the parts outside the CDR3, is EADIYQTPRYLVIGTGKKITLECSQTMGHDKMYWYQQDPGMELHLIHYSYGVNSTEKGDLSSESTVSRIRTEHFPLTLESARPSHTSQYLCASSEGGPGTDTQYFGPGTRLTVL.

The DNA of the CDR3 is TGTGCCAGCAGCTTAGCCAATGAGCAGTTCTTC. It yields the protein CASSLANEQFF. This chain connects TRBV11-1 to TRBJ2-1; D uncertain. V lost 0 bases to trimming and J lost 6 bases, with 0 bases between them. CDR3 length equals 11 residues. Germline V gives CDR1 SGHAT, CDR2 FQDESV (reference sequence).

The J gene is TRBJ1-6, the V gene TRBV6-4; tentative D call: TRBD1 (5 bases). Germline V gives CDR1 MRHNA, CDR2 SNTAGT. The CDR3 sequence is 13 residues long. The ends were cut back, 10 bases at V and 7 bases at J, with 14 bases in the middle. CDR3 sequence (DNA): TGTGCCACCGGGGACCGCGGCAATTCACCCCTCCACTTT. It encodes CATGDRGNSPLHF.

In this sample, this clone turned up a few times. The rearrangement links TRBV2 to TRBJ1-5; D uncertain. Germline V gives CDR1 SNHLY, CDR2 FYNNEI. V lost 4 bases to trimming and J lost 0 bases, with 7 bases between them. The CDR3 covers 14 residues. CDR3 in amino acids: CASSARYSNQPQHF. CDR3 nucleotide sequence: TGTGCCAGCAGTGCGAGATATAGCAATCAGCCCCAGCATTTT.

This sequence joins TRBV20-1 and TRBJ2-7; D is ambiguous. The CDR3 loop spans 17 amino acids. Per germline, CDR1 DFQATT and CDR2 SNEGSKA (reference sequence). The V end was cut by 3 bases, the J end by 6 bases, with 27 bases between. CDR3 DNA: TGCAGTGCTAGTTGGATTAGCAGCTCCTCCCCTGAAGGCGAGCAGTACTTC. This encodes CSASWISSSSPEGEQYF.

V and J are TRBV6-1 and TRBJ2-3, with no clear D. The V gene's germline CDR1 is MNHNS and CDR2 SASEGT. This CDR3 is 15 amino acids long. Trimming pared 6 bases from V and 0 bases from J, leaving 13 bases between. CDR3 in amino acids: CASRLDEASTDTQYF. The CDR3 region has the DNA TGTGCCAGCAGACTGGACGAAGCTAGCACAGATACGCAGTATTTT.

The gene calls are TRBV6-5 and TRBJ2-7; 9 bases fit TRBD2. The V segment lost 2 bases and the J segment 5 bases; nucleotides outside the gene matches: 7. In germline, CDR1 is MNHEY, CDR2 SVGAGI. The CDR3 totals 15 residues. Written as DNA, the CDR3 is TGTGCCAGCAGTTACGTGGCGGGAGGGCCCCACGAGCAGTACTTC. Protein: CASSYVAGGPHEQYF.